Following are 32 T cell receptor beta chains from one sample sequenced in a study of regulatory T cells in long-lasting Graves disease. Time point in this sample: newly diagnosed GD, antithyroid drugs for less than 3 months. From RNA extracted from PBMCs, the TCR library was made. For TCR beta, libraries came from iRepertoire HTBI primers and Arm-PCR of CDR3 regions. TCRdb processed the multiplex PCR reads anew with MiXCR; each CDR3 protein has one entry. The sample includes 380,000 or so distinct CDR3 sequences, 15% to 20% of them seen just once. In addition, the sample was reused for a study of T cells in Graves' hyperthyroidism and ophthalmopathy.

Specimen: peripheral blood mononuclear cells (PBMCs), collected at new diagnosis, from a patient treated with antithyroid drugs. These receptors were collected from a young woman with Graves disease.

This clonotype was detected only a few times. This chain links TRBV15 with TRBJ2-1; 8 bases fit TRBD2. CDR1 and CDR2 from the germline V gene are LNHNV and YYDKDF (reference sequence). The V gene end was trimmed by 1 base and the J gene end by 0 bases; junction bases not matched to a gene: 5. The CDR3 has 17 residues. This chain's CDR3 is CATSRAGLAGSYNEQFF. CDR3 bases: TGTGCCACCAGCAGAGCTGGGCTAGCGGGCTCCTACAATGAGCAGTTCTTC.

The chain combines TRBV4-2 with TRBJ2-1; 12 bases match TRBD2. J lost 8 bases, V lost 5 bases, and 7 bases had no gene match. The CDR3 totals 15 residues. The germline CDR1 and CDR2 sequences are LGHNA and YNFKEQ. CDR3 nucleotides: TGTGCCAGCAGCAAGCCTAGCGGGGGGGTACATGAGCAGTTCTTC. Translating gives CASSKPSGGVHEQFF.

This clonotype was detected only a few times. The chain recombines TRBV5-1 with TRBJ2-7; D unresolved. The CDR3 has 14 amino acids. Germline V gene data show CDR1 as SGHRS and CDR2 as YFSETQ. Trimming shortened V by 2 bases and J by 2 bases, and 11 bases separated the two germline ends. CDR3 bases: TGCGCCAGCAGCTTAGGTAACTACACCTACGAGCAGTACTTC. Its protein product is CASSLGNYTYEQYF.

The chain recombines TRBV28 with TRBJ2-5; D is undetermined. With 6 bases removed from V and 1 base from J, the gap between germline ends came to 12 bases. The CDR3 loop spans 14 amino acids. Germline V gene lookup returns CDR1 MDHEN and CDR2 SYDVKM. DNA of the CDR3: TGTGCCAGCAGGAACGACGTACGCCAAGAGACCCAGTACTTC. Its translation is CASRNDVRQETQYF.

This clonotype was detected ten times or more. The chain carries TRBV5-1 and TRBJ1-1, with TRBD1 as a possible D gene (6 bases). The CDR3 length is 13 residues. The V end lost 0 bases, the J end lost 7 bases, and 10 bases lay between the germline ends. CDR1 SGHRS and CDR2 YFSETQ come from the germline V gene. CDR3 nucleotides: TGCGCCAGCAGCTTGGCCGGGGGCAATGAAGCTTTCTTT. It encodes CASSLAGGNEAFF.

This clonotype came up many times. The chain joins TRBV5-1 to TRBJ2-1; 8 bases agree with TRBD1. The CDR3 is 12 residues long. The V gene end was trimmed by 3 bases and the J gene end by 9 bases; junction bases not matched to a gene: 2. Germline V CDR1 and CDR2: SGHRS, YFSETQ. CDR3 coding DNA: TGCGCCAGCAGCTGGACAGGGAGTGAGCAGTTCTTC. It is translated as CASSWTGSEQFF. Full variable domain (outside the CDR3, taken from reference TRBV5-1 and TRBJ2-1): KAGVTQTPRYLIKTRGQQVTLSCSPISGHRSVSWYQQTPGQGLQFLFEYFSETQRNKGNFPGRFSGRQFSNSRSEMNVSTLELGDSALYLCASSWTGSEQFFGPGTRLTVL.

This clonotype was observed a few times. It may be a read error: a sequence one base away is much more abundant. The chain joins TRBV7-8 to TRBJ2-3; D is perhaps TRBD2 (6 bases). Deletions cut 5 bases from V and 2 bases from J, with 17 bases between. The germline CDR1 and CDR2 sequences are SGHVS and FQNEAQ. The CDR3 sequence is 16 residues long. CDR3 sequence: CASSPRLVLVTDTQYF. The CDR3 DNA reads TGTGCCAGCAGCCCGCGACTAGTCCTCGTCACAGATACGCAGTATTTT. The entire variable domain, with the rest obtained from reference TRBV7-8 and TRBJ2-3, is as follows: GAGVSQSPRYKVAKRGQDVALRCDPISGHVSLFWYQQALGQGPEFLTYFQNEAQLDKSGLPSDRFFAERPEGSVSTLKIQRTQQEDSAVYLCASSPRLVLVTDTQYFGPGTRLTVL.

This clonotype has a count of ten or more. The rearrangement joins TRBV11-2 to TRBJ2-1, with 10 bases identical to TRBD1. The V segment lost 1 base and the J segment 7 bases; nucleotides outside the gene matches: 7. Germline V gene lookup returns CDR1 SGHAT and CDR2 FQNNGV. The CDR3 has 16 residues. CDR3 DNA sequence: TGTGCCAGCAGCTTAGTATCCGGGACAGGGGAAAATGAGCAGTTCTTC. It is translated as CASSLVSGTGENEQFF.

In this sample, this clonotype turned up a few times. This chain joins TRBV4-1 and TRBJ1-4; a possible D gene is TRBD1 (5 bases). The V gene's germline CDR1 is MGHRA and CDR2 YSYEKL. The V gene lost 6 bases and the J gene lost 0 bases, with 14 bases spanning the gap. The CDR3 has 16 residues. This CDR3 is CASRPTDSATNEKLFF. The CDR3 DNA is TGCGCCAGCAGGCCGACCGACAGTGCAACTAATGAAAAACTGTTTTTT.

Comments on this clonotype: This may arise from a read error, as a much more abundant clone is one base away. The gene calls are TRBV6-1 and TRBJ2-7; D not resolved. CDR3 length: 13 amino acids. Germline CDR1 reads MNHNS; CDR2 reads SASEGT. Trimming shortened V by 6 bases and J by 5 bases, and 14 bases separated the two germline ends. CDR3 amino acids: CASRPSGSHEQYF. CDR3 nucleotide sequence: TGTGCCAGCAGACCCTCAGGATCCCACGAGCAGTACTTC.

The V gene is TRBV15, the J gene TRBJ1-4, with D possibly matching TRBD1 (6 bases). The CDR3 is 13 amino acids. V was pared by 5 bases and J by 8 bases, with 12 bases between. Germline loops: CDR1 LNHNV, CDR2 YYDKDF (reference sequence). The CDR3 here is CATSRQVREKLFF. In DNA form, the CDR3 reads TGTGCCACCAGCCGACAGGTCAGGGAAAAACTGTTTTTT.

This clonotype was observed many times. This chain connects TRBV4-1 to TRBJ2-2; D is unclear. V lost 1 base and J lost 0, with 12 bases in between. The CDR3 runs 17 residues. Germline-derived CDR1 and CDR2 are MGHRA and YSYEKL. The CDR3 DNA sequence: TGCGCCAGCAGCCAAGGGGTCGCCAGATCGAACACCGGGGAGCTGTTTTTT. Protein: CASSQGVARSNTGELFF.

CDR3 sequence (DNA): TGTGCCAGTTCAACCGACCCTGCTCGAAATGAAAAACTGTTTTTT. Protein product: CASSTDPARNEKLFF. The chain carries TRBV19 and TRBJ1-4; D uncertain. The length of the CDR3 is 15 residues. Looked up from germline, CDR1 is LNHDA and CDR2 is SQIVND (reference sequence). Trimming removed 8 bases from V and 5 bases from J, with 18 bases in between.

This chain joins TRBV9 and TRBJ2-3; a weak D match, TRBD2 (6 bases). Germline values: CDR1 SGDLS, CDR2 YYNGEE. The CDR3 has 15 amino acids. V was shortened by 1 base and J by 1 base, with 10 bases between the two germline ends. CDR3: CASSVTSSGTDTQYF. CDR3 nucleotides: TGTGCCAGCAGCGTAACTAGCTCTGGCACAGATACGCAGTATTTT.

The sample holds many counts of this clonotype. The J gene is TRBJ2-7, the V gene TRBV18; weak D call: TRBD1 (6 bases). Germline CDR1 KGHSH, CDR2 LQKENI. The CDR3 covers 15 residues. The V end lost 4 bases, the J end lost 1 base, and 14 bases lay between the germline ends. The CDR3 spells CASSQSAGASYEQYF. The DNA of the CDR3 is TGTGCCAGCTCACAATCAGCAGGGGCATCCTACGAGCAGTACTTC.

This clonotype was seen repeatedly, ten times or more. The V call is TRBV30, the J call TRBJ1-2; D is uncertain. CDR1 is GTSNPN, CDR2 SVGIG, per germline (reference sequence). V lost 0 bases and J 2 bases, leaving 4 bases between the germline ends. The CDR3 spans 12 residues. CDR3 amino acids: CAWSVQNYGYTF. The DNA for the CDR3 is TGTGCCTGGAGTGTACAGAACTATGGCTACACCTTC.

The rearrangement links TRBV30 to TRBJ1-5; D perhaps matches TRBD1 (5 bases). This CDR3 is 14 amino acids long. From germline, CDR1 is GTSNPN and CDR2 SVGIG (reference sequence). V was cut by 3 bases and J by 7 bases, with 16 bases left in between. The CDR3 DNA reads as TGTGCCTGGAGCGGACTGGGGGTTAAGCAGCCCCAGCATTTT. Encoded protein: CAWSGLGVKQPQHF.

This rearrangement joins TRBV7-9 to TRBJ2-5; tentatively, D is TRBD2 (7 bases). V shed 5 bases and J shed 5 bases, with 12 bases lying between them. The CDR3 runs to 13 residues. CDR1 SEHNR and CDR2 FQNEAQ come from the germline V gene (reference sequence). The CDR3 bases are TGTGCCAGCAGCCACGCGGGGGCCGAGACCCAGTACTTC. This codes for CASSHAGAETQYF.

This clonotype was picked up many times. The J gene is TRBJ2-5, the V gene TRBV5-8; D might be TRBD1 or TRBD2, each matching 6 bases. The CDR3 has 15 amino acids. The germline gives CDR1 SGHTS, CDR2 YDEGEE. V lost 2 bases and J 4 bases, leaving 15 bases between the germline ends. This CDR3 is CASSFGGTTGETQYF. The CDR3 DNA follows: TGTGCCAGCAGCTTTGGAGGGACAACGGGAGAGACCCAGTACTTC.

This clonotype was counted between two and nine times. V usage is TRBV3-1 and J usage is TRBJ2-5, with 10 bases identical to TRBD2. The V gene end was trimmed by 4 bases and the J gene end by 5 bases; junction bases not matched to a gene: 16. CDR1 LGHDT and CDR2 YNNKEL come from the germline V gene (reference sequence). CDR3 length: 18 amino acids. CDR3 DNA: TGTGCCAGCAGCCCCTACGTGTCTCTAGCGGGAGTGCGGGAGACCCAGTACTTC. Encoded protein: CASSPYVSLAGVRETQYF.

This clonotype was counted at least ten times. The CDR3 here is CASEPRAGGDEAFF. The CDR3 DNA reads TGTGCCAGCGAACCGAGGGCAGGGGGCGATGAAGCTTTCTTT. The V gene is TRBV7-9, the J gene TRBJ1-1; 8 nucleotides line up with TRBD1. CDR3 size: 14 residues. Germline lookup yields CDR1 SEHNR and CDR2 FQNEAQ (reference sequence). Unmatched junction bases numbered 12, after V lost 8 bases and J lost 7 bases.

This clonotype was counted ten times or more. The chain uses TRBV24-1 and TRBJ2-7; D is unclear. Germline CDR1 KGHDR, CDR2 SFDVKD. This CDR3 is 14 amino acids long. Trimming left V 5 bases short and J 5 bases short, with 15 bases between. Here the CDR3 DNA reads TGTGCCACCAGTGGGGCAGGAACATGGGACGAGCAGTACTTC. Translated: CATSGAGTWDEQYF.

Here the CDR3 DNA reads TGTGCCAGCAGTGAGACTAGCGGGAGATCCTACGAGCAGTACTTC. The encoded protein is CASSETSGRSYEQYF. The genes are TRBV2 and TRBJ2-7, with TRBD2 identical over 12 bases. Germline V gives CDR1 SNHLY, CDR2 FYNNEI. J gave up 1 base and V 3 bases, and 1 base lay outside the gene matches. The CDR3 loop spans 15 amino acids.

This clonotype has at least ten counts. J is TRBJ1-3 and V is TRBV3-1; 7 bases agree with TRBD1. Germline V lookup: CDR1 LGHDT, CDR2 YNNKEL (reference sequence). J lost 2 bases, V lost 0 bases, and 1 base had no gene match. There are 15 residues in the CDR3. For the CDR3, the DNA is TGTGCCAGCAGCCAAGAGACAGGGCCTGGAAACACCATATATTTT. It codes for CASSQETGPGNTIYF.

This clonotype was found a few times. The chain couples TRBV29-1 to TRBJ2-6; TRBD1 aligns across 9 bases. Germline V gene data show CDR1 as SQVTM and CDR2 as ANQGSEA. V shed 1 base and J 1 base; nucleotides not matched to a gene: 11. The CDR3 loop spans 19 amino acids. CDR3 DNA: TGCAGCGTTGAAGTTAACACAGGGGGCGCGACATCTGGGGCCAACGTCCTGACTTTC. The encoded protein is CSVEVNTGGATSGANVLTF.

Worth noting for this clonotype: A single base separates this from a much larger clone, so it may be a read error. This chain uses TRBV7-7 with TRBJ2-3, with 8 bases lining up with TRBD2. This CDR3 is 14 amino acids long. In germline, CDR1 is SSHAT, CDR2 FNYEAQ (reference sequence). In nucleotides, the CDR3 is TGTGCTAGCAGCCCCGGGGGGGCTGCAGATACGCGGTATTTT. This encodes CASSPGGAADTRYF.

This clonotype was detected ten times or more. The chain is built from TRBV28 and TRBJ1-1; the D gene is possibly TRBD1 (5 bases). The CDR3 covers 14 residues. Germline V lookup: CDR1 MDHEN, CDR2 SYDVKM. Trimming removed 5 bases at V and 1 base at J, with 11 bases between. The CDR3 region has the DNA TGTGCCAGCAGTGGGGGAGAGGGGAACACTGAAGCTTTCTTT. Translating gives CASSGGEGNTEAFF.

This clonotype was found a few times. This rearrangement joins TRBV20-1 to TRBJ2-1, with TRBD2 identical over 10 bases. V shed 6 bases and J 2 bases; nucleotides not matched to a gene: 4. CDR1 and CDR2 from the germline V gene are DFQATT and SNEGSKA (reference sequence). The length of the CDR3 is 14 residues. The CDR3 DNA follows: TGCAGTGCAGAAGCGGGAGGGACCTACAATGAGCAGTTCTTC. It encodes CSAEAGGTYNEQFF.

This clonotype occurred a few times. The chain recombines TRBV24-1 with TRBJ2-7, with TRBD2 matching 7 bases. Germline V CDR1 and CDR2: KGHDR, SFDVKD. Trimming removed 4 bases from V and 5 bases from J; junction bases left unmatched: 4. CDR3 length: 13 residues. The DNA of the CDR3 is TGTGCCACCAGTGACCGGGGACTAAACGAGCAGTACTTC. This sequence encodes CATSDRGLNEQYF.

In this sample, this clonotype turned up a few times. J is TRBJ2-2 and V is TRBV13; possible D gene TRBD1, 6 bases. The CDR3 runs to 15 residues. Trimming removed 5 bases from V and 4 bases from J, with 14 bases in between. Germline V gene sequence: CDR1 PRHDT, CDR2 FYEKMQ (reference sequence). DNA of the CDR3: TGTGCCAGCAGCCGAGACAGGAAGATCACCGGGGAGCTGTTTTTT. Translated: CASSRDRKITGELFF.

The chain has TRBV7-2 and TRBJ2-1; TRBD2 matches at 9 bases. V shed 6 bases and J 10 bases; nucleotides not matched to a gene: 16. CDR3 length: 16 amino acids. CDR1 is SGHTA, CDR2 FQGNSA, per germline. The DNA of the CDR3 is TGTGCCAGCAGTCAACATTCGGCGGGGGGGGCGAGGGAGCAGTTCTTC. Residues: CASSQHSAGGAREQFF.

In the case of this clonotype: With a far larger clone one base away, a read error is the likely cause. The chain has TRBV11-3 and TRBJ2-7, with 9 positions matching TRBD1. CDR1 is SGHNT, CDR2 YENEEA, per germline. The length of the CDR3 is 14 residues. The CDR3 loop is CVSSQPGTGWGQYF. The CDR3 DNA reads TGTGTCAGCAGCCAACCCGGGACAGGGTGGGGGCAGTACTTC.